The 9 T cell receptor beta chains given below trace back to one sample, sequenced in a study of blood T cell repertoires in COVID-19 (dated by TCRdb to about 2020). Library method: the immunoSEQ multiplex PCR assay. TCRdb mirrors the immuneACCESS table, restricted to in-frame sequences. Some clones are absent from its copies; in checked studies, under half trace to an unresolved V gene, and the reason for the others is unknown. The sample table holds around 90,000 clones, of which about 82% were seen once. The ten largest account for approximately 12% of the sample. Sequenced input: peripheral blood. The receptors shown here come from a woman between 65 and 79 years old with active or convalescent COVID-19.

The chain couples TRBV5-6 to TRBJ2-1, with 12 nucleotides matching TRBD1. Germline V gene data show CDR1 as SGHDT and CDR2 as YYEEEE. The CDR3 spans 19 residues. V was pared by 3 bases and J by 2 bases, with 12 bases of the junction left unmatched. CDR3 in amino acids: CASSSGWLGQGATYNEQFF. For the CDR3, the DNA is TGTGCCAGCAGCTCGGGTTGGCTGGGACAGGGGGCCACCTACAATGAGCAGTTCTTC.

This clone was seen just once. V and J are TRBV15 and TRBJ1-5; D is unresolved. CDR1 and CDR2 (germline): LNHNV, YYDKDF (reference sequence). Trimming took 1 base from V and 4 from J, leaving 8 bases between them. This CDR3 is built from 14 residues. The CDR3 reads CATSRGGLNQPQHF. CDR3 coding DNA: TGTGCCACCAGCAGAGGCGGATTGAATCAGCCCCAGCATTTT.

The chain couples TRBV5-1 to TRBJ2-7; 8 bases line up with TRBD1. The V gene end was trimmed by 0 bases and the J gene end by 4 bases; junction bases not matched to a gene: 6. The V gene's germline CDR1 is SGHRS and CDR2 YFSETQ. This CDR3 is 15 amino acids long. This CDR3 reads CASSLAAGGLYEQYF. The DNA for the CDR3 is TGCGCCAGCAGCTTGGCAGCAGGGGGCCTGTACGAGCAGTACTTC.

The chain combines TRBV29-1 with TRBJ1-2, with a weak D call TRBD1 (6 bases). The V gene's germline CDR1 is SQVTM and CDR2 ANQGSEA. There are 13 residues in the CDR3. V lost 7 bases and J lost 3, with 15 bases in between. CDR3 nucleotides: TGCAGCGGCAGGGAGGGGGAAGACTATGGCTACACCTTC. The encoded protein is CSGREGEDYGYTF.

The J gene is TRBJ2-2, the V gene TRBV5-1; TRBD2 might be the D (5 bases). V lost 0 bases to trimming and J lost 5 bases, with 11 bases between them. This CDR3 comprises 15 residues. CDR1 is SGHRS, CDR2 YFSETQ, per germline. The CDR3 spells CASSLVAFETGELFF. The CDR3 DNA follows: TGCGCCAGCAGCTTGGTAGCGTTCGAAACCGGGGAGCTGTTTTTT.

This clone was counted once. This chain joins TRBV10-3 and TRBJ2-1, with 11 nucleotides matching TRBD1. Losses at the gene ends were 6 bases for V and 9 bases for J; bases not matched to a gene: 7. The CDR3 is 14 residues long. Per the germline V gene, CDR1 is ENHRY and CDR2 is SYGVKD. The CDR3 is CAISDGQGAGEQFF. The CDR3 DNA sequence: TGTGCCATCAGCGACGGACAGGGGGCCGGTGAGCAGTTCTTC.

The chain has TRBV7-2 and TRBJ2-1, with TRBD1 matching over 7 bases. Germline CDR1 reads SGHTA; CDR2 reads FQGNSA. Trimming took 5 bases from V and 3 from J; bases not matched to a gene: 7. There are 15 residues in the CDR3. The CDR3 DNA is TGTGCCAGCAGCATGGGGACAGTGAACTACAATGAGCAGTTCTTC. Protein sequence: CASSMGTVNYNEQFF.

The chain employs TRBV7-8 and TRBJ2-3; 15 nucleotides agree with TRBD2. The CDR3 has 16 residues. V was clipped by 5 bases and J by 5 bases; unmatched bases: 5. Germline V CDR1 and CDR2: SGHVS, FQNEAQ. This CDR3 reads CASSRRTSGGGDTQYF. The DNA for the CDR3 is TGTGCCAGCAGCCGGCGGACTAGCGGGGGGGGAGATACGCAGTATTTT.

The chain uses TRBV5-1 and TRBJ2-7; 7 bases are a match to TRBD1. This CDR3 has 14 residues. Germline-derived CDR1 and CDR2 are SGHRS and YFSETQ. The ends lost 3 bases at V and 0 bases at J; junction bases unmatched: 3. The CDR3 here is CASSYDRASYEQYF. The CDR3 DNA reads as TGCGCCAGCAGCTATGACAGGGCCTCCTACGAGCAGTACTTC.